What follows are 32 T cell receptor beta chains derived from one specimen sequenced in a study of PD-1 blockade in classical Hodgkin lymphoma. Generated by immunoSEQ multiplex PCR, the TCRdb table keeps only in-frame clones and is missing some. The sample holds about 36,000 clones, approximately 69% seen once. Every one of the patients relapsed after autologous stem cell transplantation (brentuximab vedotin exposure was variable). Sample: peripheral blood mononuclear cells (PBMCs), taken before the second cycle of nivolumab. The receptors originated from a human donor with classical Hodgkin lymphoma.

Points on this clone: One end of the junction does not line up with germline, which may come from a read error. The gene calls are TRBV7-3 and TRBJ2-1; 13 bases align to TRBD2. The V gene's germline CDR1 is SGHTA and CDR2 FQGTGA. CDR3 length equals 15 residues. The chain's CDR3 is CASSEGLAGPRERFF. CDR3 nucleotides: TGTGCCAGCAGCGAGGGACTAGCGGGACCAAGGGAGCGGTTCTTC.

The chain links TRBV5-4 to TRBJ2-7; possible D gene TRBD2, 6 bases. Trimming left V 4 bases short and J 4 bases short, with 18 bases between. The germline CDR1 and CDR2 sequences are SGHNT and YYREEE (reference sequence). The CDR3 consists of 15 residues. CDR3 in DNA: TGTGCCAGCAGCACACCTTCCGGGGGTGGGTACGAGCAGTACTTC. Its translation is CASSTPSGGGYEQYF.

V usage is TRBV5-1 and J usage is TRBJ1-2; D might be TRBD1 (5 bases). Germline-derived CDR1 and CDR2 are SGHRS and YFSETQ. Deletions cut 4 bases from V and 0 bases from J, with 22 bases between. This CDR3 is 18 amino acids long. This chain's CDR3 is CASSENQIGPRANYGYTF. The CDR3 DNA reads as TGCGCCAGCAGCGAGAATCAGATCGGGCCCAGGGCTAACTATGGCTACACCTTC.

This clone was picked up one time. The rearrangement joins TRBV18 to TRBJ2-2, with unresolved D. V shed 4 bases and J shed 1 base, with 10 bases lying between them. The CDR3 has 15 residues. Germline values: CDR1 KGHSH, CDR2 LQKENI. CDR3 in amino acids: CASSLAPLNTGELFF. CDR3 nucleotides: TGTGCCAGCTCACTCGCTCCTTTGAACACCGGGGAGCTGTTTTTT.

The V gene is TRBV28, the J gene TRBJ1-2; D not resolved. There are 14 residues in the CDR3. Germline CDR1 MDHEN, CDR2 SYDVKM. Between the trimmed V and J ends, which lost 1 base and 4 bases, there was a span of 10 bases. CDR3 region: CASSLYQNFYGYTF. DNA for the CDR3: TGTGCCAGCAGTTTATACCAGAACTTCTATGGCTACACCTTC.

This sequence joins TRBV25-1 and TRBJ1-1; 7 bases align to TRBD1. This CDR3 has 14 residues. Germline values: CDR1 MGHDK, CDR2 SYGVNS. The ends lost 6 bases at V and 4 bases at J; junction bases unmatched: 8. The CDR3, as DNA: TGTGCCAGCAGGCACTCAGGGGGGGCCACTGAAGCTTTCTTT. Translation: CASRHSGGATEAFF.

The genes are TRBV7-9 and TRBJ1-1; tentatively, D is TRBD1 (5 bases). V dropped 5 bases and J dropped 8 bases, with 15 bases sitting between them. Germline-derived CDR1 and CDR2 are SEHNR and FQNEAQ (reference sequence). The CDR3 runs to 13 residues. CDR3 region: CASSTLGGSEAFF. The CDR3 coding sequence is TGTGCCAGCAGCACCCTCGGGGGGTCGGAAGCTTTCTTT. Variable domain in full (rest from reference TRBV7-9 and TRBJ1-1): DTGVSQNPRHKITKRGQNVTFRCDPISEHNRLYWYRQTLGQGPEFLTYFQNEAQLEKSRLLSDRFSAERPKGSFSTLEIQRTEQGDSAMYLCASSTLGGSEAFFGQGTRLTVV.

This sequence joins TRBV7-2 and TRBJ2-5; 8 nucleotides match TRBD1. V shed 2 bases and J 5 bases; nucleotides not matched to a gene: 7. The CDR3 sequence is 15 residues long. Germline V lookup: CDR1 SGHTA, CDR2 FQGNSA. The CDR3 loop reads CASSLSQGAWETQYF. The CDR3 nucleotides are TGTGCCAGCAGCTTAAGCCAGGGGGCCTGGGAGACCCAGTACTTC.

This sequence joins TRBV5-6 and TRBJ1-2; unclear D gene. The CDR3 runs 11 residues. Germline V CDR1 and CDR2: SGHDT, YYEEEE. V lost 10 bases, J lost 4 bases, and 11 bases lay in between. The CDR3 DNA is TGTGCCGGAGGGCCCAGCTATGGCTACACCTTC. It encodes CAGGPSYGYTF. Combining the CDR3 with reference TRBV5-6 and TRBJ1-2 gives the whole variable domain DAGVTQSPTHLIKTRGQQVTLRCSPKSGHDTVSWYQQALGQGPQFIFQYYEEEERQRGNFPDRFSGHQFPNYSSELNVNALLLGDSALYLCAGGPSYGYTFGSGTRLTVV.

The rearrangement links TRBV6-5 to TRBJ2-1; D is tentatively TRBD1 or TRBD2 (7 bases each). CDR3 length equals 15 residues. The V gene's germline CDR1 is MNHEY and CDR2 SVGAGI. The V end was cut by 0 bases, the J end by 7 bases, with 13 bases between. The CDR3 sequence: CASSYSQGEGNEQFF. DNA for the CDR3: TGTGCCAGCAGTTACTCGCAGGGGGAGGGAAATGAGCAGTTCTTC.

CDR3 region: CSVRPAGGYNEQFF. As DNA, the CDR3 is TGCAGCGTCCGTCCGGCGGGAGGGTACAATGAGCAGTTCTTC. V is TRBV29-1 and J is TRBJ2-1; 9 positions match TRBD2. CDR3 length equals 14 residues. Per germline, CDR1 SQVTM and CDR2 ANQGSEA. V lost 6 bases and J lost 4; bases outside the gene matches: 7.

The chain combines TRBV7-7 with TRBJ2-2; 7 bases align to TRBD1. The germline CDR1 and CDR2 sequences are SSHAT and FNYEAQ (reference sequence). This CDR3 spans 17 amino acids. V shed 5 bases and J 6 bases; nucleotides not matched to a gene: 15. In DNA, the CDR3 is TGTGCCAGCAGCCGCTCGACCGGTACAGGGGAGTCCGGGGAGCTGTTTTTT. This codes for CASSRSTGTGESGELFF.

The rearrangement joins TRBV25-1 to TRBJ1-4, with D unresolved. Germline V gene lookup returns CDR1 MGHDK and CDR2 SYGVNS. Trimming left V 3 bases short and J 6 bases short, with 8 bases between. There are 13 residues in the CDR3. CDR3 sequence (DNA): TGTGCCAGCAGTGATTCTGGGTATGAAAAACTGTTTTTT. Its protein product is CASSDSGYEKLFF.

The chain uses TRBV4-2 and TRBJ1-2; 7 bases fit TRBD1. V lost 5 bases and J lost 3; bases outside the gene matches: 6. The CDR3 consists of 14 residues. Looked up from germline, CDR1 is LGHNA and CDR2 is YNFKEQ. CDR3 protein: CASSTRDSYYGYTF. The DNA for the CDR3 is TGTGCCAGCAGCACCCGGGACAGTTACTATGGCTACACCTTC.

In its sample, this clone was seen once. CDR3 bases: TGCAGCGTTGAAGGACTAGCGGGGGGAGGGGAGACCCAGTACTTC. It yields the protein CSVEGLAGGGETQYF. The rearrangement links TRBV29-1 to TRBJ2-5, with 13 bases fitting TRBD2. Trimming took 1 base from V and 5 from J; bases not matched to a gene: 4. CDR1 and CDR2 (germline): SQVTM, ANQGSEA. This CDR3 has 15 amino acids.

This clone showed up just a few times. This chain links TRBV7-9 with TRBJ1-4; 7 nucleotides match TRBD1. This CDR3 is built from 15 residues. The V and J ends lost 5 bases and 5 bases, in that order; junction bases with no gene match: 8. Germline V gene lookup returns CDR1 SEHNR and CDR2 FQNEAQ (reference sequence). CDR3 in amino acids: CASSARAQGNEKLFF. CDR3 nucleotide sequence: TGTGCCAGCAGCGCCAGAGCACAGGGGAATGAAAAACTGTTTTTT.

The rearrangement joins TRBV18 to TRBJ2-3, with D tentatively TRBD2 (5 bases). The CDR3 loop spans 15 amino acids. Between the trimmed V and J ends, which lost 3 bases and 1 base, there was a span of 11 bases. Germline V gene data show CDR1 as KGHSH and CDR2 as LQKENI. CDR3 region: CASSPEDSGTDTQYF. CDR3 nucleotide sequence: TGTGCCAGCTCACCCGAGGACTCGGGCACAGATACGCAGTATTTT.

The CDR3 sequence: CAWSVGQGEQFF. The DNA of the CDR3 is TGTGCCTGGAGCGTCGGTCAGGGTGAGCAGTTCTTC. This chain links TRBV30 with TRBJ2-1, with D possibly matching TRBD1 (5 bases). The CDR3 runs 12 residues. Trimming took off 3 bases at V and 9 bases at J, with 12 bases between the two ends. Per germline, CDR1 GTSNPN and CDR2 SVGIG (reference sequence).

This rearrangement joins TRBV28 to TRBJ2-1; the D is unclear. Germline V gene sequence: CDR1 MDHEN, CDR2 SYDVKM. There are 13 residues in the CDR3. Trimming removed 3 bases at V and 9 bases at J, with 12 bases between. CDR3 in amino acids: CASSLAVPSEQFF. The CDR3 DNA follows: TGTGCCAGCAGTTTGGCTGTACCAAGTGAGCAGTTCTTC. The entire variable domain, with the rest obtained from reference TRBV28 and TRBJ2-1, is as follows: DVKVTQSSRYLVKRTGEKVFLECVQDMDHENMFWYRQDPGLGLRLIYFSYDVKMKEKGDIPEGYSVSREKKERFSLILESASTNQTSMYLCASSLAVPSEQFFGPGTRLTVL.

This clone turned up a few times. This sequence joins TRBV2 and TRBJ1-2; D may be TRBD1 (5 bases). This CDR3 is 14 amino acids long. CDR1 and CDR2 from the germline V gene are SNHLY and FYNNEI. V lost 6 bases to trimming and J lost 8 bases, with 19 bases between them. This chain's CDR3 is CASSLSGTFEGYTF. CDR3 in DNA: TGTGCCAGCAGCCTGTCTGGGACCTTCGAGGGCTACACCTTC.

Here the CDR3 DNA reads TGCGCCAGCAGCTTCCTTGGACAGGGTCCCTACGAGCAGTACTTC. It is translated as CASSFLGQGPYEQYF. V is TRBV5-1 and J is TRBJ2-7, with TRBD1 matching 8 bases. CDR1 is SGHRS, CDR2 YFSETQ, per germline. The CDR3 totals 15 residues. The V gene end was trimmed by 2 bases and the J gene end by 2 bases; junction bases not matched to a gene: 6.

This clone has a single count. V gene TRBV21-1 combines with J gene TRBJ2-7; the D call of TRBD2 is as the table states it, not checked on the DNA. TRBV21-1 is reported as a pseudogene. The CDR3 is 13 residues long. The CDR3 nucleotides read TGTGCCAGCAGCAAATACGAGGGAAACGAGCAGTACTTC. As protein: CASSKYEGNEQYF.

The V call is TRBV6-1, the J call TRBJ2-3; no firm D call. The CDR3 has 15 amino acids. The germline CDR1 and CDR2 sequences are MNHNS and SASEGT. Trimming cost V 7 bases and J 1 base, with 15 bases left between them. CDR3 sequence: CASIDFLRGTDTQYF. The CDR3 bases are TGTGCCAGCATAGACTTCTTACGTGGCACAGATACGCAGTATTTT.

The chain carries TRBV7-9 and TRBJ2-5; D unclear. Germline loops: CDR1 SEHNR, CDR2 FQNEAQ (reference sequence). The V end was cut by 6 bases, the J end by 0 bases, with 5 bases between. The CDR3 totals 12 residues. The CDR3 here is CASRVNQETQYF. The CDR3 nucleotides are TGTGCCAGCAGGGTAAACCAAGAGACCCAGTACTTC.

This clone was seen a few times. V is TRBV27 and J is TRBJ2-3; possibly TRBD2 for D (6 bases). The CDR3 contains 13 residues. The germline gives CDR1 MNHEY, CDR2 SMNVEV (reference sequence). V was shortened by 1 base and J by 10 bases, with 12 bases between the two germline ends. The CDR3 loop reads CASSLFSGGAQYF. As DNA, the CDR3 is TGTGCCAGCAGTTTATTTAGCGGAGGGGCGCAGTATTTT.

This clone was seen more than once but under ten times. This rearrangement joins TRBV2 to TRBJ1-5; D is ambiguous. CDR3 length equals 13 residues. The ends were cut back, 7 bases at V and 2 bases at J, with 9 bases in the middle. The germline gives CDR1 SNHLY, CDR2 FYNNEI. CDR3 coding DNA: TGTGCCAGCACGGGGATTCGCAATCAGCCCCAGCATTTT. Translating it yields CASTGIRNQPQHF.

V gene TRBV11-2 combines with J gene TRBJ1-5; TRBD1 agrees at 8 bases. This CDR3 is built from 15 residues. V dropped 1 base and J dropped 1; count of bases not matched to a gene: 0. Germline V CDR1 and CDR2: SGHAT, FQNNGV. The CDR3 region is CASSLGTGSNQPQHF. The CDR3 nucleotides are TGTGCCAGCAGCTTAGGGACAGGGAGCAATCAGCCCCAGCATTTT.

The CDR3 DNA reads as TGTGCCAGCAGCCTTACCGGAATCCACAGGCGTCAGTTCTCCTACGAGCAGTACTTC. Translating gives CASSLTGIHRRQFSYEQYF. V is TRBV7-2 and J is TRBJ2-7, with D perhaps TRBD1 (5 bases). The CDR3 runs to 19 residues. Trimming removed 5 bases at V and 0 bases at J, with 26 bases between. From germline, CDR1 is SGHTA and CDR2 FQGNSA.

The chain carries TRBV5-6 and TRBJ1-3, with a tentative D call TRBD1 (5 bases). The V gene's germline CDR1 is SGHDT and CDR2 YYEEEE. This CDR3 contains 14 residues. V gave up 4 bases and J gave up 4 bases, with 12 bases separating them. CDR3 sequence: CASSGQGSGNTIYF. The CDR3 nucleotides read TGTGCCAGCAGCGGCCAGGGATCCGGAAACACCATATATTTT. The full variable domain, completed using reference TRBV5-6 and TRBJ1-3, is DAGVTQSPTHLIKTRGQQVTLRCSPKSGHDTVSWYQQALGQGPQFIFQYYEEEERQRGNFPDRFSGHQFPNYSSELNVNALLLGDSALYLCASSGQGSGNTIYFGEGSWLTVV.

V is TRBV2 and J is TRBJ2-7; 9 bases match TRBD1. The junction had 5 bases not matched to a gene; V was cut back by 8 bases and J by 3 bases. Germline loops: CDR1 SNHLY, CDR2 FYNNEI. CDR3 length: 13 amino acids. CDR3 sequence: CASDGQGIYEQYF. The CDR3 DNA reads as TGTGCCAGCGACGGACAGGGGATCTACGAGCAGTACTTC.

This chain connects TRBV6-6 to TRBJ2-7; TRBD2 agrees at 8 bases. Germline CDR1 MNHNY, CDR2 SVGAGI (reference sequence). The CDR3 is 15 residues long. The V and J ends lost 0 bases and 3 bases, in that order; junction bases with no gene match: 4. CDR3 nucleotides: TGTGCCAGCAGTTACTCGAGGGGGACTAGCTACGAGCAGTACTTC. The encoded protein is CASSYSRGTSYEQYF.

CDR3 coding DNA: TGTGCCAGCGGACGGGGAATAGCGGATCAGCCCCAGCATTTT. Residues: CASGRGIADQPQHF. The chain links TRBV6-5 to TRBJ1-5, with D unclear. The CDR3 is 14 residues long. Germline V gives CDR1 MNHEY, CDR2 SVGAGI. Deletions cut 8 bases from V and 5 bases from J, with 16 bases between.